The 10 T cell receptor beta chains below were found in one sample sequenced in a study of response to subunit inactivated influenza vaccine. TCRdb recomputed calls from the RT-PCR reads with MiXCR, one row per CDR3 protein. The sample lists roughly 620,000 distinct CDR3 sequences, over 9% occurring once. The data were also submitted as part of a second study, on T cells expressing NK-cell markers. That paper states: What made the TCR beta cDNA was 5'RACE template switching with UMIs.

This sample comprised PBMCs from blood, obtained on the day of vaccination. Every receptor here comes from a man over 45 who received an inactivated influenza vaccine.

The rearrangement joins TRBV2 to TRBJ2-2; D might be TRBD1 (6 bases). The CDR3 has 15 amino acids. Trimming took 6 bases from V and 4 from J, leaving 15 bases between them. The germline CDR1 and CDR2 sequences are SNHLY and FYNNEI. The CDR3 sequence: CASRETGFVTGELFF. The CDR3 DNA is TGTGCCAGCAGGGAAACAGGGTTTGTCACCGGGGAGCTGTTTTTT.

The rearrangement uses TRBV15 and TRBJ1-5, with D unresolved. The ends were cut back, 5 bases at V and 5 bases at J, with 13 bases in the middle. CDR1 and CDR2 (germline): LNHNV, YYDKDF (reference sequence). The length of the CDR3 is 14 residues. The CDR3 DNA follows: TGTGCCACCAGCTCTACAGCGACTGATCAGCCCCAGCATTTT. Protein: CATSSTATDQPQHF.

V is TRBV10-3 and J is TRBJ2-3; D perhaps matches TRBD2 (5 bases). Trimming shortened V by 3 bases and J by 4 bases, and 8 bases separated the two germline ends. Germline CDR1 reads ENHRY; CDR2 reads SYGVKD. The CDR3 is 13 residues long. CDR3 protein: CAISDTSADTQYF. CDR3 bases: TGTGCCATCAGTGATACTAGTGCAGATACGCAGTATTTT.

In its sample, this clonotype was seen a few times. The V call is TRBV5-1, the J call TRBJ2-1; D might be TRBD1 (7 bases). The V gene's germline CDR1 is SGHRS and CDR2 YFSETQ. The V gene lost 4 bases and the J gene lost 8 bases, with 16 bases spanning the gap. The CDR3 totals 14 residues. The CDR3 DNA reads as TGCGCCAGCAGCCCCCTTACAGGGGAGGATGAGCAGTTCTTC. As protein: CASSPLTGEDEQFF. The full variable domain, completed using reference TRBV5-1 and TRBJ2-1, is KAGVTQTPRYLIKTRGQQVTLSCSPISGHRSVSWYQQTPGQGLQFLFEYFSETQRNKGNFPGRFSGRQFSNSRSEMNVSTLELGDSALYLCASSPLTGEDEQFFGPGTRLTVL.

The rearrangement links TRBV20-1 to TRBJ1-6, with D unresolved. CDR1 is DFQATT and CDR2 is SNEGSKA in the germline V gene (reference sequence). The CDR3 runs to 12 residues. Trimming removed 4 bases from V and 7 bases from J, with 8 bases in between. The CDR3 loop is CSAKIRNSPLHF. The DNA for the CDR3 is TGCAGTGCTAAAATCCGGAATTCACCCCTCCACTTT.

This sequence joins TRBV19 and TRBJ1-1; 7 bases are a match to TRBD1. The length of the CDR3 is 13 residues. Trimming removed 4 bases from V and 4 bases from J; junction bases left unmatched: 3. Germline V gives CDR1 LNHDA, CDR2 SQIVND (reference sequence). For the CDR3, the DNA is TGTGCCAGTAGTACAAACAGGGGCACTGAAGCTTTCTTT. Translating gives CASSTNRGTEAFF.

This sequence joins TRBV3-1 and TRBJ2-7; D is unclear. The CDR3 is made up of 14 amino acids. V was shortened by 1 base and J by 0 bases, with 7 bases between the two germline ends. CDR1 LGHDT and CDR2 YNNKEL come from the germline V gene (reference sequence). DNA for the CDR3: TGTGCCAGCAGCCAAGTGTCAGACTCCTACGAGCAGTACTTC. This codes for CASSQVSDSYEQYF.

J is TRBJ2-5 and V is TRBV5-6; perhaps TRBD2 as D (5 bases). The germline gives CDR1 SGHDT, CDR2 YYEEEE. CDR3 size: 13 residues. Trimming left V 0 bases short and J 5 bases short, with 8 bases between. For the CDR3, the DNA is TGTGCCAGCAGCTTGGTACTAGTGGAGACCCAGTACTTC. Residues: CASSLVLVETQYF.

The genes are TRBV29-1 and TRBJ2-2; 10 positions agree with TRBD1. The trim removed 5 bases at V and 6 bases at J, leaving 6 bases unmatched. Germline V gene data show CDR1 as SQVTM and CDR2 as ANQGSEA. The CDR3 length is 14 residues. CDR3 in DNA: TGCAGCGTTTCTGGGACAGGGGCCGCCGGGGAGCTGTTTTTT. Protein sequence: CSVSGTGAAGELFF.

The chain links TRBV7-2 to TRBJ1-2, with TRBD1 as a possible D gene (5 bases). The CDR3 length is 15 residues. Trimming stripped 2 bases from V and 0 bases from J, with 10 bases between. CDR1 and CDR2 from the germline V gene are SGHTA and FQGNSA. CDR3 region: CASSLRGDPNYGYTF. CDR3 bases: TGTGCCAGCAGCTTACGGGGGGACCCTAACTATGGCTACACCTTC.